These T cell receptor beta chains were read from a single sample in a study of T cells in Graves' hyperthyroidism and ophthalmopathy. TCRdb reprocessed the multiplex PCR reads via MiXCR and lists one record per CDR3 protein. This sample has around 380,000 distinct CDR3 sequences; less than 15% occur once, and the top ten carry about 20%. The specimen sequenced was blood. Receptors were obtained from a man in his thirties or forties with Graves' hyperthyroidism that later progressed to Graves' ophthalmopathy. Each CDR3 is given with its conserved first and last residue. D genes are given only for firm matches. Expanded clones are given a class, and other clones once, few, many or no size at all.

clone_size: few
v_call: TRBV5-1
d_call: TRBD1
j_call: TRBJ1-4
cdr3_nt: TGCGCCAGCAGCTTGAGTTCCCGGACAGGGCAAACTGAAAAACTGTTTTTT
cdr3_aa: CASSLSSRTGQTEKLFF

clone_size: NA
v_call: TRBV6-1
d_call: NA
j_call: TRBJ1-6
cdr3_nt: TGTGCCAGCAGTTATTACGGTTCCAACTATAATTCACCCCTCCACTTT
cdr3_aa: CASSYYGSNYNSPLHF

clone_size: NA
v_call: TRBV29-1
d_call: NA
j_call: TRBJ1-1
cdr3_nt: TGCAGCGTATCTTTGGATGTCCCAATGGCTTTCTTT
cdr3_aa: CSVSLDVPMAFF

clone_size: many
v_call: TRBV5-1
d_call: TRBD1
j_call: TRBJ2-7
cdr3_nt: TGCGCCAGCAGCCTACAGGGGGCTTCCTACGAGCAGTACTTC
cdr3_aa: CASSLQGASYEQYF

clone_size: many
v_call: TRBV11-2
d_call: NA
j_call: TRBJ2-3
cdr3_nt: TGTGCCAGCAGCTTAGCAGGCGTCTTCGGTACGCAGTATTTT
cdr3_aa: CASSLAGVFGTQYF

clone_size: NA
v_call: TRBV20-1
d_call: NA
j_call: TRBJ2-5
cdr3_nt: TGCAGTGCTAGAGATTTCAAGCAAGAGACCCAGTACTTC
cdr3_aa: CSARDFKQETQYF

clone_size: few
v_call: TRBV19
d_call: NA
j_call: TRBJ2-5
cdr3_nt: TGTGCCAGTAGTCCCTTCGGCGTATCATTGGGGCAAGAGACCCAGTACTTC
cdr3_aa: CASSPFGVSLGQETQYF

clone_size: few
v_call: TRBV7-3
d_call: TRBD1
j_call: TRBJ2-1
cdr3_nt: TGTGCCAGCAGCTCGGGACAGGGGGTCGGTTACAATGAGCAGTTCTTC
cdr3_aa: CASSSGQGVGYNEQFF

clone_size: few
v_call: TRBV6-1
d_call: NA
j_call: TRBJ2-7
cdr3_nt: TGTGCCAGCAAGGCAGGGGCGACTCTCTCCTACGAGCAGTACTTC
cdr3_aa: CASKAGATLSYEQYF

clone_size: few
v_call: TRBV6-6
d_call: NA
j_call: TRBJ2-2
cdr3_nt: TGTGCCAGCAGTTACTCGTCCGGAGCTACCGGGGAGCTGTTTTTT
cdr3_aa: CASSYSSGATGELFF

clone_size: NA
v_call: TRBV30
d_call: NA
j_call: TRBJ2-3
cdr3_nt: TGTGCCTGGAGGGGGGGGGGCCGGGATACGCAGTATTTT
cdr3_aa: CAWRGGGRDTQYF

clone_size: many
v_call: TRBV20-1
d_call: NA
j_call: TRBJ1-5
cdr3_nt: TGCAGTGCTAGAGATCCGCGCGGCAATCAGCCCCAGCATTTT
cdr3_aa: CSARDPRGNQPQHF

clone_size: many
v_call: TRBV10-3
d_call: NA
j_call: TRBJ2-1
cdr3_nt: TGTGCCATCAGTCACACGTGGGACGGGACCTACAATGAGCAGTTCTTC
cdr3_aa: CAISHTWDGTYNEQFF

clone_size: many
v_call: TRBV2
d_call: NA
j_call: TRBJ1-1
cdr3_nt: TGTGCCAGCAGTGGGACGGGGGCGGCGAACACTGAAGCTTTCTTT
cdr3_aa: CASSGTGAANTEAFF

clone_size: many
v_call: TRBV28
d_call: NA
j_call: TRBJ1-2
cdr3_nt: TGTGCCAGCAGTTTATTGAGGGACTATGGCTACACCTTC
cdr3_aa: CASSLLRDYGYTF

clone_size: many
v_call: TRBV20-1
d_call: NA
j_call: TRBJ1-5
cdr3_nt: TGCAGTGCGGGAAGGCAGCCCCAGCATTTT
cdr3_aa: CSAGRQPQHF

clone_size: NA
v_call: TRBV7-6
d_call: TRBD1
j_call: TRBJ2-1
cdr3_nt: TGTGCCAGCAGCCCTTACCCCCGGACAGGGGGGGACAATGAGCAGTTCTTC
cdr3_aa: CASSPYPRTGGDNEQFF

clone_size: many
v_call: TRBV27
d_call: NA
j_call: TRBJ1-5
cdr3_nt: TGTGCCAGCAGTGCCCGGGACCGGCAAAGAGGTCAGCCCCAGCATTTT
cdr3_aa: CASSARDRQRGQPQHF

clone_size: many
v_call: TRBV2
d_call: NA
j_call: TRBJ1-5
cdr3_nt: TGTGCCAGCAGTTTGAAAGGAGGCCAGCCCCAGCATTTT
cdr3_aa: CASSLKGGQPQHF

clone_size: many
v_call: TRBV9
d_call: NA
j_call: TRBJ2-5
cdr3_nt: TGTGCCAGCAGCGTAGCGATGGAAGAGACCCAGTACTTC
cdr3_aa: CASSVAMEETQYF

clone_size: few
v_call: TRBV19
d_call: TRBD2
j_call: TRBJ2-2
cdr3_nt: TGTGCCAGTAGTGGGAGACTAGCGGGCACCGGGGAGCTGTTTTTT
cdr3_aa: CASSGRLAGTGELFF

clone_size: NA
v_call: TRBV24-1
d_call: NA
j_call: TRBJ2-1
cdr3_nt: TGTGCCACCAGTGATTCTACAGGGAGGAAATCGTACAATGAGCAGTTCTTC
cdr3_aa: CATSDSTGRKSYNEQFF

clone_size: few
v_call: TRBV12-5
d_call: NA
j_call: TRBJ1-1
cdr3_nt: TGTGCTAGTGGTTCAAACAACAAGGGTGAAGCTTTCTTT
cdr3_aa: CASGSNNKGEAFF

clone_size: NA
v_call: TRBV6-1
d_call: TRBD1
j_call: TRBJ1-3
cdr3_nt: TGTGCCAGCGCCGGGACAGACTCTGGAAACACCATATATTTT
cdr3_aa: CASAGTDSGNTIYF

clone_size: few
v_call: TRBV7-2
d_call: NA
j_call: TRBJ1-6
cdr3_nt: TGTGCCAGCAGGAACCGAATGGGCTATAATTCACCCCTCCACTTT
cdr3_aa: CASRNRMGYNSPLHF

clone_size: many
v_call: TRBV6-1
d_call: NA
j_call: TRBJ1-5
cdr3_nt: TGTGCCAGCACGGGAACAGTACCTTATAGCAATCAGCCCCAGCATTTT
cdr3_aa: CASTGTVPYSNQPQHF

clone_size: many
v_call: TRBV11-3
d_call: TRBD2
j_call: TRBJ2-7
cdr3_nt: TGTGCCAGCACCTTAGGGACGGGGGGAGGCGAGCAGTACTTC
cdr3_aa: CASTLGTGGGEQYF

clone_size: many
v_call: TRBV27
d_call: NA
j_call: TRBJ2-1
cdr3_nt: TGTGCCAGCAGACACACAGTATACAATGAGCAGTTCTTC
cdr3_aa: CASRHTVYNEQFF

clone_size: few
v_call: TRBV10-3
d_call: NA
j_call: TRBJ2-7
cdr3_nt: TGTGCCATCAGTGCGGAGGGGGCGCGGTTCACCTACGAGCAGTACTTC
cdr3_aa: CAISAEGARFTYEQYF

clone_size: many
v_call: TRBV12-3/TRBV12-4
d_call: NA
j_call: TRBJ2-1
cdr3_nt: TGTGCCAGCAGCCATAAGGGTAGACTCTACAATGAGCAGTTCTTC
cdr3_aa: CASSHKGRLYNEQFF

clone_size: many
v_call: TRBV29-1
d_call: NA
j_call: TRBJ1-2
cdr3_nt: TGCAGCGTTGGGGGGGGAGAAGCTAACTATGGCTACACCTTC
cdr3_aa: CSVGGGEANYGYTF

clone_size: many
v_call: TRBV24-1
d_call: NA
j_call: TRBJ2-5
cdr3_nt: TGTGCCACCAGTGATTGGAACCGGACGGCCGATTGGGACCAAGAGACCCAGTACTTC
cdr3_aa: CATSDWNRTADWDQETQYF

clone_size: many
v_call: TRBV11-2
d_call: NA
j_call: TRBJ2-2
cdr3_nt: TGTGCCAGCAGCTTCAGGTCCACCGGGGAGCTGTTTTTT
cdr3_aa: CASSFRSTGELFF

clone_size: few
v_call: TRBV20-1
d_call: NA
j_call: TRBJ2-7
cdr3_nt: TGCAGTGCTATAGAAAGTGGGCATGCCTACGAGCAGTACTTC
cdr3_aa: CSAIESGHAYEQYF

clone_size: many
v_call: TRBV5-6
d_call: NA
j_call: TRBJ1-1
cdr3_nt: TGTGCCAGCAGCTTGGACAGTAATGAAGCTTTCTTT
cdr3_aa: CASSLDSNEAFF

clone_size: many
v_call: TRBV2
d_call: NA
j_call: TRBJ1-5
cdr3_nt: TGTGCCAGCGCCTTAAATCAGCCCCAGCATTTT
cdr3_aa: CASALNQPQHF

clone_size: NA
v_call: TRBV6-2/TRBV6-3
d_call: TRBD1
j_call: TRBJ1-4
cdr3_nt: TGTGCCAGCAGTACACTTACAGGGGCAGGGGAAAAACTGTTTTTT
cdr3_aa: CASSTLTGAGEKLFF

clone_size: many
v_call: TRBV6-1
d_call: NA
j_call: TRBJ1-5
cdr3_nt: TGTGCCAGCAGTGCTTCACAGGGCTGGAATCAGCCCCAGCATTTT
cdr3_aa: CASSASQGWNQPQHF